Listed below are T cell receptor beta chains from one sample, sequenced in a study of blood T cell repertoires in COVID-19. This table comes from immunoSEQ multiplex PCR, and its TCRdb copy is limited to in-frame clones, with some not included. Among 140,000 to 150,000 clones listed, approximately 84% were seen once. The specimen was peripheral blood. Receptor source: a human donor in a cohort sampled during active COVID-19. Both conserved end residues are part of each CDR3. The order of the fields is D gene, V gene, J gene, clone size, CDR3 DNA, CDR3 protein. The D gene is left open where the match is weak. Part of the rows lack a size; the others show once, few, many or a class for expanded clones.

-,TRBV5-5,TRBJ1-2,-,TGTGCCAGCAGCTCGGGCAGGGGCTATGGCTACACCTTC,CASSSGRGYGYTF
-,TRBV21-1,TRBJ2-2,-,TGTCCCCCCACTAGCGGGAGGTCGAACACCGGGGAGCTGTTTTTT,CPPTSGRSNTGELFF
TRBD1,TRBV7-9,TRBJ1-4,-,TGTGCCAGCAGCCAAAGGGGGCGAGGGGAAAAACTGTTTTTT,CASSQRGRGEKLFF
TRBD1,TRBV9,TRBJ2-2,-,TGTGCCAGCAGCGTAACCGGGACAGGGGACACCGGGGAGCTGTTTTTT,CASSVTGTGDTGELFF
-,TRBV7-3,TRBJ2-2,-,TGTGCCAGCACCCCTGGGCCGAACACCGGGGAGCTGTTTTTT,CASTPGPNTGELFF
TRBD2,TRBV10-3,TRBJ2-1,-,TGTGCCATCAGCGGGACTAGCGTGGGCAATGAGCAGTTCTTC,CAISGTSVGNEQFF
TRBD2,TRBV5-1,TRBJ2-1,-,TGCGCCAGCAGCAGGGGACTAGCGGATTACAATGAGCAGTTCTTC,CASSRGLADYNEQFF
TRBD2,TRBV28,TRBJ2-2,few,TGTGCCAGCAGTTTATCCCTAGCGGGAGTGGCCGGGGAGCTGTTTTTT,CASSLSLAGVAGELFF
TRBD2,TRBV11-3,TRBJ2-3,-,TGTGCCAGCAGCCCCGGGACTAGCGGGCAGGGAGATACGCAGTATTTT,CASSPGTSGQGDTQYF
TRBD2,TRBV6-5,TRBJ2-1,-,TGTGCCAGCAGTTCAACTAGCGGGGCCTACAATGAGCAGTTCTTC,CASSSTSGAYNEQFF
-,TRBV13,TRBJ2-3,-,TGTGCCAGCAGCTCCAGACTAGATGCAGATACGCAGTATTTT,CASSSRLDADTQYF
-,TRBV18,TRBJ2-2,-,TGTGCCAGCTCACCACTAAATGGCAGGCAAAGCACCGGGGAGCTGTTTTTT,CASSPLNGRQSTGELFF
TRBD1,TRBV5-4,TRBJ2-3,-,TGTGCCAGCAGCCCTCGGACAGGGGATGCAGATACGCAGTATTTT,CASSPRTGDADTQYF
TRBD2,TRBV27,TRBJ2-7,-,TGTGCCAGCAGTTCATCCGGGACTAGCAGATACGAGCAGTACTTC,CASSSSGTSRYEQYF
-,TRBV10-3,TRBJ1-2,-,TGTGCCACCGGGGCCGGAGGGTATGGCTACACCTTC,CATGAGGYGYTF
TRBD1,TRBV19,TRBJ2-2,-,TGTGCCACCACCTCATACAGGGGGCTCACCGGGGAGCTGTTTTTT,CATTSYRGLTGELFF
TRBD2,TRBV9,TRBJ2-3,-,TGTGCCAGCAGCGCCCGACCCTGGCGGGGGGGTACAGATACGCAGTATTTT,CASSARPWRGGTDTQYF
-,TRBV7-3,TRBJ1-1,-,TGTGCCAGCAGCTACCGCGGGGAGGACACTGAAGCTTTCTTT,CASSYRGEDTEAFF
-,TRBV30,TRBJ1-3,-,TGTGCCGAGCGACGTGGAGAAACTGGAAACACCATATATTTT,CAERRGETGNTIYF
-,TRBV7-2,TRBJ1-4,-,TGTGCCAGCAGCCCCCTTTCGAGGGGGTATAATGAAAAACTGTTTTTT,CASSPLSRGYNEKLFF
-,TRBV19,TRBJ1-2,-,TGTGCCAGTAGTATGGGAGGCCAGGGTATCTATGGCTACACCTTC,CASSMGGQGIYGYTF
TRBD2,TRBV20-1,TRBJ2-3,-,TGCAGTGCTAGTAAGGAGGCGGGGGGCATGACAGATACGCAGTATTTT,CSASKEAGGMTDTQYF
TRBD2,TRBV7-2,TRBJ2-4,-,TGTGCCAGCAGCTTGGGGGGGTCCAAAAACATTCAGTACTTC,CASSLGGSKNIQYF
TRBD2,TRBV4-2,TRBJ2-2,-,TGTGCCAGCAGCCAACTAGCGGGGGACGACGGGGAGCTGTTTTTT,CASSQLAGDDGELFF
TRBD2,TRBV9,TRBJ2-5,-,TGTGCCAGCAGCAGCCGACTAGCGGGGAGGGAGACCCAGTACTTC,CASSSRLAGRETQYF
-,TRBV10-3,TRBJ2-3,-,TGTGCCATCAAGGGAGCTGGGATAGATACGCAGTATTTT,CAIKGAGIDTQYF
TRBD1,TRBV18,TRBJ2-5,-,TGTGCCAGCTCACCCGATCGACAGGGCGCCCAGTACTTC,CASSPDRQGAQYF
TRBD1,TRBV6-6,TRBJ2-3,once,TGTGCCAGCAGTAGCCGGGACAGGGCCACAGATACGCAGTATTTT,CASSSRDRATDTQYF
-,TRBV6-5,TRBJ1-2,-,TGTGCCAGCAGTTTGGGGGGGGGCTACACCTTC,CASSLGGGYTF
-,TRBV9,TRBJ1-4,once,TGTGCCAGCAGCGTAGATGGCGGTGAAAAACTGTTTTTT,CASSVDGGEKLFF
-,TRBV11-3,TRBJ2-2,-,TGTGCCAGCAGCTTAGTGCGGTCCGGGGAGCTGTTTTTT,CASSLVRSGELFF
-,TRBV4-2,TRBJ2-7,-,TGTGCCAGCAGCTCCTTCAGGGACTACGAGCAGTACTTC,CASSSFRDYEQYF
-,TRBV6-2/TRBV6-3,TRBJ1-6,-,TGTGCCAGCAGTTACGGAGCAAGAAATTCACCCCTCCACTTT,CASSYGARNSPLHF
-,TRBV2,TRBJ2-2,few,TGTGCCAGCAGTGAAAGGGGGGGCGAAGCCGGGGAGCTGTTTTTT,CASSERGGEAGELFF
-,TRBV7-3,TRBJ1-2,-,TGTGCCAGCATGAGGGGCTACACCTTC,CASMRGYTF
-,TRBV12-5,TRBJ2-2,-,TGTGCTAGTGGTTATAGCTCCGGATGGAAGAACACCGGGGAGCTGTTTTTT,CASGYSSGWKNTGELFF
TRBD1,TRBV7-9,TRBJ1-1,few,TGTGCCAGCAGCTTAGACGGGGACAGAGAAGCTTTCTTT,CASSLDGDREAFF
TRBD1,TRBV19,TRBJ2-4,-,TGTGCCAGTAGTCGACGGACAGGGGGGGACATTCAGTACTTC,CASSRRTGGDIQYF
TRBD1,TRBV6-5,TRBJ1-2,many,TGTGCCAGCAGCCTCGACAGGGAGTATGGCTACACCTTC,CASSLDREYGYTF
-,TRBV4-3,TRBJ1-3,-,TGCGCCAGCAGCCAAGAGCTCAGGAACACCATATATTTT,CASSQELRNTIYF
-,TRBV29-1,TRBJ1-1,-,TGCAGCGTGCGGCGGGGGACGAAGAACACTGAAGCTTTCTTT,CSVRRGTKNTEAFF
-,TRBV4-2,TRBJ1-1,-,TGTGCCAGCAGCCAATCGACGGGGGGAGACACTGAAGCTTTCTTT,CASSQSTGGDTEAFF
-,TRBV6-2/TRBV6-3,TRBJ1-5,-,TGTGCCAGCAGCCAGGACAGAAATCAGCCCCAGCATTTT,CASSQDRNQPQHF
-,TRBV3-1/TRBV3-2,TRBJ1-1,-,TGTGCCAGCAGCCACCCCAGGGGAAACACTGAAGCTTTCTTT,CASSHPRGNTEAFF
-,TRBV21-1,TRBJ2-3,-,TGTGCCAGCAGCAAAGATTGTAGCGGGGGAAACACAGATACGCAGTATTTT,CASSKDCSGGNTDTQYF
-,TRBV7-9,TRBJ2-1,-,TGTGCCAGCAGCCCAGGGGGGAGACAGAACAATGAGCAGTTCTTC,CASSPGGRQNNEQFF
TRBD1,TRBV19,TRBJ2-5,-,TGTGCCAGTAGTATGGGACAGGGGGCGGGTGAGACCAAGTACTTC,CASSMGQGAGETKYF
-,TRBV5-1,TRBJ1-2,-,TGCGCCAGCAGCGCACAGGGTGACTATGGCTACACCTTC,CASSAQGDYGYTF
TRBD1,TRBV7-9,TRBJ2-3,-,TGTGCCAGCAGCCCGTGGCAGGGGGCCACAGATACGCAGTATTTT,CASSPWQGATDTQYF
-,TRBV4-2,TRBJ1-3,-,TGTGCCAGCAGCCCTTTAAGGGGGAGTTCTGGAAACACCATATATTTT,CASSPLRGSSGNTIYF
TRBD1,TRBV6-2/TRBV6-3,TRBJ1-1,once,TGTGCCAGCAGTCGACAGGGGAACACTGAAGCTTTCTTT,CASSRQGNTEAFF
TRBD1,TRBV27,TRBJ1-2,-,TGTGCCAGCAGTTTCAACCGGGACAGGGGGCGAGGCTATGGCTACACCTTC,CASSFNRDRGRGYGYTF
-,TRBV30,TRBJ1-5,-,TGTGCCTGGAGTGAGACAAACCATCAGCCCCAGCATTTT,CAWSETNHQPQHF
TRBD2,TRBV19,TRBJ2-1,-,TGTGCCAGTAGTATCCCGCCGACTAGCGGGTATGGCAATGAGCAGTTCTTC,CASSIPPTSGYGNEQFF
TRBD2,TRBV9,TRBJ2-1,-,TGTGCCAGCAGCAGACTAGCGGGAGACAATGAGCAGTTCTTC,CASSRLAGDNEQFF
TRBD1,TRBV11-3,TRBJ2-7,-,TGTGCCAGCAGCCCCGGACAGGGGACCTACGAGCAGTACTTC,CASSPGQGTYEQYF
-,TRBV5-8,TRBJ2-1,-,TGTGCCAGCAGCTTGGGGGGAGGGGGAACCTACAATGAGCAGTTCTTC,CASSLGGGGTYNEQFF
-,TRBV18,TRBJ2-3,-,TGTGCCAGCTCACCAGGAATAGCCAGCACAGATACGCAGTATTTT,CASSPGIASTDTQYF